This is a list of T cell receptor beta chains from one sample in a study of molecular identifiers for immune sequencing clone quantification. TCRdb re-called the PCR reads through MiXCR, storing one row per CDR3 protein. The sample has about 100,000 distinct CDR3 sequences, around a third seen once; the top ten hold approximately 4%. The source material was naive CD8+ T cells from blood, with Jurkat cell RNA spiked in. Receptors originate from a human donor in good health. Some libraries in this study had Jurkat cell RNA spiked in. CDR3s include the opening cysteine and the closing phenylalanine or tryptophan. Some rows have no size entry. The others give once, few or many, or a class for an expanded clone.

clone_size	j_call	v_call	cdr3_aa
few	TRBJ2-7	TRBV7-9	CASSDRQTAYEQYF
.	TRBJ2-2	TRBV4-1	CASSYSGPGTGELFF
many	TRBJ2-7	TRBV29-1	CSVEGLAGEPNYEQYF
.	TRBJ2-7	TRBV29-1	CSIGTRANYEQYF
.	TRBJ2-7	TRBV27	CASGGQGALEQYF
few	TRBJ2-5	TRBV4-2	CASSQGTSGIETQYF
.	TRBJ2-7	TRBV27	CASSLLQGNEQYF
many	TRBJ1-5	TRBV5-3	CASSPWNNQPQHF
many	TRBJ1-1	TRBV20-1	CSARYPEAFF
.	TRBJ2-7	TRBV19	CASSVRDNYEQYF
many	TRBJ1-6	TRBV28	CASSTAFRRTVGRSYNSPLHF
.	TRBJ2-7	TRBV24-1	CATSDSGTSVSLSPYEQYF
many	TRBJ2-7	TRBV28	CASSLPGTVAYEQYF
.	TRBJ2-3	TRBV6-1	CASSDWTGDDTQYF
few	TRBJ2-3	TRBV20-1	CSAREREGGAVGTDTQYF
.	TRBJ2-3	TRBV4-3	CASSRREGASDTQYF
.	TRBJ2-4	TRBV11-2	CASSSLREGLYPIQAKNIQYF
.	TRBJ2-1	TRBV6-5	CASWTSSYNEQFF
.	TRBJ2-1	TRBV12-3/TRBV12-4	CASCGLGEQIF
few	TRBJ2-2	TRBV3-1	CASSQDVLAGGRRPGELFF
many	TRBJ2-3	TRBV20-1	CSARDLGPADTQYF
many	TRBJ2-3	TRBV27	CASSFDTDTQYF
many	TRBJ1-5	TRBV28	CASSLDRENQPQHF
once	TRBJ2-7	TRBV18	CASSEEGTGIEQYF
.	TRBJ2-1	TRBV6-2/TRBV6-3	CASSYRVRAHNEQSF
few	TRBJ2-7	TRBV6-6	CASSYTYRVEQYF
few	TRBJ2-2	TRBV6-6	CASSRLAGGPTGELFF
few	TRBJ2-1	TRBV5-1	CASGRGRQTGEQFF
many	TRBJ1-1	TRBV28	CASSFTRAPSNTEAFF
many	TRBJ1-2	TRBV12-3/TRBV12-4	CASSFGNYGYTF
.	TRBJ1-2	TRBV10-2	CASSDGRGPYGYTF
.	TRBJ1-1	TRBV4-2	CASSQSRPGSVPAMNTEAFF
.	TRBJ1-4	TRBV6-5	CASSYGGSAIEKLFF
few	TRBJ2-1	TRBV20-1	CSASSGAAERSSYNEQFF
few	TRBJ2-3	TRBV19	CASSIASGRLGDTQYF
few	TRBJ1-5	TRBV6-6	CASSYSPRVFNQPQHF
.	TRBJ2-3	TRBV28	CASTSWGRNTQYF
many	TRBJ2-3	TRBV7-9	CASRTGADTQYF
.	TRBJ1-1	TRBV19	CASRAWEGLNTEAFF
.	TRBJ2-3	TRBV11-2	CASSLVGLAGATDTQYF
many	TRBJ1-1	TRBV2	CASSEGGSEAFF
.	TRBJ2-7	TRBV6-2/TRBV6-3	CASSEQGNSDEQYF
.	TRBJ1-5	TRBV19	CASSDLPVQPQHF
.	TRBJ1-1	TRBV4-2	CTSSHSGENTEAFF
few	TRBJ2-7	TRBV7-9	CASSPGRYEQYF
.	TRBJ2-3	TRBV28	CASSQPGLAGADTDTQYF
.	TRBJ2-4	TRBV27	CASSTTGPNIQYF
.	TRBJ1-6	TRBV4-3	CASSQDWASNSPLHF
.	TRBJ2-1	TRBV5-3	CASSPQGVFSYNEQFF
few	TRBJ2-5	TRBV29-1	CSGLAGETQYF
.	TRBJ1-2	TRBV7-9	CASSLGGVLGYAF
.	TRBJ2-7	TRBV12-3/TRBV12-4	CASSFAGALYEQYF
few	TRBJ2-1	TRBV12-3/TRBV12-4	CASSLAQGIDEQFF
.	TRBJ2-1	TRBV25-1	CASSELASPYYEQFF
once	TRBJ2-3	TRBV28	CASGFPKTCGNTDTQYF
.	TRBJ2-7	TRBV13	CASSLRIAREGLSYEQYF
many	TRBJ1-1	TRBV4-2	CASSPATAGTEAFF